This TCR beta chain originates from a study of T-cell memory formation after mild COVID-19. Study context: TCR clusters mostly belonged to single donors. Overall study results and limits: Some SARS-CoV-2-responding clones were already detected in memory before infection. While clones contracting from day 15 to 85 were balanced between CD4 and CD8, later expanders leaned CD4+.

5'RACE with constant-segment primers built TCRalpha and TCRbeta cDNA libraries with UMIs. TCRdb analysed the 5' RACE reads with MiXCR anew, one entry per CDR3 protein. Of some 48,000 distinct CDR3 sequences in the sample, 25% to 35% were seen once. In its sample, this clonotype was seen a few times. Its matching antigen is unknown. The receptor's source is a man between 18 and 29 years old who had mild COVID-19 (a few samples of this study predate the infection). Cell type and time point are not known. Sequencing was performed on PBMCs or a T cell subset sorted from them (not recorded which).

CDR3 in amino acids: CASSFYSFGNTIYF. CDR3 coding DNA: TGTGCCAGCAGTTTTTACAGCTTTGGAAACACCATATATTTT. The rearrangement uses TRBV12-3 or TRBV12-4 and TRBJ1-3; D gene unclear. V dropped 3 bases and J dropped 3 bases, with 9 bases sitting between them. The CDR3 extends over 14 amino acids.